The 14 T cell receptor beta chains given below trace back to one sample, sequenced in a study of vaccination and CD4 T cells after COVID-19. As for treatment: approximately nine-day PBMC culture with coronavirus spike peptide pools or control peptides (ViraFEST assay). Before the COVID-19 pandemic (2011-2018), CD4+ T cells were obtained from the unexposed donor. Their recognized antigens are unknown. Sequencing of cultured CD4+ T cell DNA used the Oncomine TCR Beta short-read assay. TCRdb analysed the PCR reads with MiXCR anew, one entry per CDR3 protein. The sample contains around 5,000 distinct CDR3 sequences, 50% to 70% of which appear only once. Sequencing was performed on CD4+ T cells from blood, cultured in vitro. The source is a human donor in good health.

The rearrangement joins TRBV10-1 to TRBJ2-2; no definite D call. This CDR3 has 13 amino acids. Germline CDR1 is WNHNN and CDR2 is SYGVQD (reference sequence). V shed 5 bases and J shed 7 bases, with 11 bases lying between them. The CDR3 nucleotides are TGCGCCAGCAGTCCAGCTTTGGTCGGGGAGCTGTTTTTT. Protein: CASSPALVGELFF.

The chain carries TRBV7-8 and TRBJ1-1; D gene unclear. The CDR3 covers 13 residues. V shed 4 bases and J shed 3 bases, with 9 bases lying between them. The V gene's germline CDR1 is SGHVS and CDR2 FQNEAQ. CDR3 nucleotide sequence: TGTGCCAGCAGCTCAAGAACTCACACTGAAGCTTTCTTT. It translates to CASSSRTHTEAFF.

The chain links TRBV2 to TRBJ1-2; 10 nucleotides agree with TRBD1. Germline trimming cut 10 bases from V and 4 bases from J; bases unmatched to any gene: 9. This CDR3 region has 14 residues. In germline, CDR1 is SNHLY, CDR2 FYNNEI. This chain's CDR3 is CATTGGARSYGYTF. CDR3 nucleotide sequence: TGTGCCACGACAGGGGGCGCCCGAAGCTATGGCTACACCTTC.

The chain combines TRBV6-1 with TRBJ2-5, with 8 nucleotides matching TRBD2. From germline, CDR1 is MNHNS and CDR2 SASEGT. The CDR3 runs 14 residues. V shed 5 bases and J 6 bases; nucleotides not matched to a gene: 8. The CDR3 sequence: CASSTRGGEKTQYF. DNA of the CDR3: TGTGCCAGCAGTACCCGGGGGGGGGAAAAGACCCAGTACTTC.

V gene TRBV11-2 combines with J gene TRBJ2-7; 8 nucleotides match TRBD1. The end of the DNA fits TRBJ2-5 better, so the J call may be wrong. The CDR3 is 14 residues long. The germline V gene encodes CDR1 SGHAT and CDR2 FQNNGV. The CDR3 is CASSPDRVLETQYF. CDR3 bases: TGTGCCAGCAGCCCGGACAGGGTTCTCGAGACCCAGTACTTC.

The V call is TRBV5-1, the J call TRBJ2-5; TRBD2 aligns across 8 bases. CDR3 length: 17 residues. V dropped 4 bases and J dropped 5; count of bases not matched to a gene: 16. The germline V gene encodes CDR1 SGHRS and CDR2 YFSETQ. The DNA of the CDR3 is TGCGCCAGCAGCCTAGACCTTACGGGAGGGCCCGTGGAGACCCAGTACTTC. It yields the protein CASSLDLTGGPVETQYF.

This clonotype was detected a few times. The V call is TRBV6-2 or TRBV6-3, the J call TRBJ2-5; 7 bases line up with TRBD2. The CDR3 loop spans 14 amino acids. From germline, CDR1 is MNHEY and CDR2 SVGEGT. V was clipped by 4 bases and J by 5 bases; unmatched bases: 7. DNA of the CDR3: TGTGCCAGCAGTTCGTGGGAGGGAGTGGAGACCCAGTACTTC. This codes for CASSSWEGVETQYF.

This chain connects TRBV19 to TRBJ2-3, with D possibly TRBD1 on 6 matching bases. The germline V gene has CDR1 LNHDA and CDR2 SQIVND (reference sequence). V dropped 7 bases and J dropped 1 base, with 12 bases sitting between them. This CDR3 has 14 amino acids. The CDR3 DNA sequence: TGTGCCAGTAAGAGACAGGCGGGCACAGATACGCAGTATTTT. Translated, it gives CASKRQAGTDTQYF. The variable domain in full, completed from reference TRBV19 and TRBJ2-3, reads DGGITQSPKYLFRKEGQNVTLSCEQNLNHDAMYWYRQDPGQGLRLIYYSQIVNDFQKGDIAEGYSVSREKKESFPLTVTSAQKNPTAFYLCASKRQAGTDTQYFGPGTRLTVL.

V gene TRBV20-1 combines with J gene TRBJ1-2; 7 bases are a match to TRBD1. The germline V gene has CDR1 DFQATT and CDR2 SNEGSKA (reference sequence). The V segment lost 1 base and the J segment 5 bases; nucleotides outside the gene matches: 7. The CDR3 extends over 14 amino acids. The CDR3 nucleotides read TGCAGTGCTAGAGCATCCGGGACAGAGTATGGCTACACCTTC. It translates to CSARASGTEYGYTF.

The chain is built from TRBV6-1 and TRBJ1-2, with 8 bases lining up with TRBD1. The CDR3 runs to 15 residues. With V trimmed by 7 bases and J by 4 bases, 11 bases remained unmatched. Germline assignment: CDR1 MNHNS and CDR2 SASEGT. The CDR3 is CASTGQDLASYGYTF. Here the CDR3 DNA reads TGTGCCAGCACGGGACAGGACTTAGCTAGCTATGGCTACACCTTC.

This clonotype came up a few times. CDR3 loop: CATSPILQQETQYF. CDR3 DNA: TGTGCCACCAGCCCAATTCTACAGCAAGAGACCCAGTACTTC. The J gene is TRBJ2-5, the V gene TRBV15; D gene uncertain. The germline CDR1 and CDR2 sequences are LNHNV and YYDKDF (reference sequence). The germline V and J ends were trimmed by 5 bases and 2 bases, with 12 bases remaining between them. The length of the CDR3 is 14 residues.

This clonotype was recorded a few times. The chain links TRBV18 to TRBJ2-2, with TRBD1 identical over 7 bases. The CDR3 spans 14 residues. Germline loops: CDR1 KGHSH, CDR2 LQKENI. V lost 4 bases and J lost 6; bases outside the gene matches: 5. CDR3 sequence reads: CASSLKQGSGELFF. The CDR3 DNA is TGTGCCAGCTCACTCAAACAGGGGTCCGGGGAGCTGTTTTTT.

This chain joins TRBV6-9 and TRBJ1-5; 9 bases align to TRBD1. Germline values: CDR1 MNHGY, CDR2 SVAAGI. Germline trimming cut 2 bases from V and 4 bases from J; bases unmatched to any gene: 27. This CDR3 region has 23 residues. The CDR3 spells CASSYISTPPAHPQTGGNQPQHF. CDR3 in DNA: TGTGCCAGCAGTTATATCAGCACCCCCCCTGCCCACCCCCAGACAGGGGGAAATCAGCCCCAGCATTTT.

The chain combines TRBV5-4 with TRBJ1-5, with 10 bases matching TRBD1. The CDR3 is made up of 14 amino acids. The V gene's germline CDR1 is SGHNT and CDR2 YYREEE (reference sequence). The V segment lost 4 bases and the J segment 6 bases; nucleotides outside the gene matches: 4. CDR3 in DNA: TGTGCCAGCAGCAGACAGGGGGCGGCTCAGCCCCAGCATTTT. Amino acid sequence: CASSRQGAAQPQHF.